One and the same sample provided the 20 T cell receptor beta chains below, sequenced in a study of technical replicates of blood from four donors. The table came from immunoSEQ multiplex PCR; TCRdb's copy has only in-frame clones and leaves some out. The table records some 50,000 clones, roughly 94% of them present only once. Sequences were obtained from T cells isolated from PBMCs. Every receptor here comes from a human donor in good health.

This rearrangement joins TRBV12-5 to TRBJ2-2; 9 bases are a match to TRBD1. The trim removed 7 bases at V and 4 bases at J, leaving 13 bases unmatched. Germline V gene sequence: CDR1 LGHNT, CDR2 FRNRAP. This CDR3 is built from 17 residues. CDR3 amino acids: CASVLTGTGISTGELFF. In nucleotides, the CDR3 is TGTGCTAGTGTTCTAACCGGGACAGGGATTTCCACCGGGGAGCTGTTTTTT.

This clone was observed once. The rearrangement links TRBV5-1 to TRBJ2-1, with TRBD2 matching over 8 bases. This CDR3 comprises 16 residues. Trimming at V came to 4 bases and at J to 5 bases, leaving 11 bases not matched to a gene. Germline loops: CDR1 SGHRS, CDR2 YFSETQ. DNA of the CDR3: TGCGCCAGCAGCCTTGGAATAGCGGGGCTTAACAATGAGCAGTTCTTC. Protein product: CASSLGIAGLNNEQFF.

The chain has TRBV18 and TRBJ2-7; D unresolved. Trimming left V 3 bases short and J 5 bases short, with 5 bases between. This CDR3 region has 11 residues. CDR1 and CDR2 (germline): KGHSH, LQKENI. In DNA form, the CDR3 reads TGTGCCAGCTCACCGGGCCACGAGCAGTACTTC. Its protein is CASSPGHEQYF.

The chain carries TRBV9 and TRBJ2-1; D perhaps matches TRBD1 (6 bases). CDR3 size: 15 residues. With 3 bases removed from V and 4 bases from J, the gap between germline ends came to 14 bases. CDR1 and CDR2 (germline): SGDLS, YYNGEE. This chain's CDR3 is CASSGRDTKYNEQFF. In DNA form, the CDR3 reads TGTGCCAGCAGCGGCCGGGACACAAAGTACAATGAGCAGTTCTTC.

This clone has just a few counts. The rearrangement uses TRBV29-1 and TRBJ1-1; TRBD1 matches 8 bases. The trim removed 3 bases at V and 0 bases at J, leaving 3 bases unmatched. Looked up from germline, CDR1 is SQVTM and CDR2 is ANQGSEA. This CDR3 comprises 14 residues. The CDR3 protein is CSVEAGGMNTEAFF. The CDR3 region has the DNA TGCAGCGTTGAGGCAGGGGGCATGAACACTGAAGCTTTCTTT.

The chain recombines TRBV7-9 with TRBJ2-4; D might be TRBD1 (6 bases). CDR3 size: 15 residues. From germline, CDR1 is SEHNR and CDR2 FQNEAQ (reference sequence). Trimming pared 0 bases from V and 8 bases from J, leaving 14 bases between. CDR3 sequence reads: CASSLASSRGHIQYF. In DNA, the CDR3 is TGTGCCAGCAGCTTAGCGTCGTCCAGGGGCCACATTCAGTACTTC.

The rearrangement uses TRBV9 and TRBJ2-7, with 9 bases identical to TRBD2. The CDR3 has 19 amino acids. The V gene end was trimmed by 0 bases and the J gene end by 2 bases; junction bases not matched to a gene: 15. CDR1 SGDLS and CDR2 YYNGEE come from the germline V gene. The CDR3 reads CASSVGISGSPSRTYEQYF. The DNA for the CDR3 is TGTGCCAGCAGCGTAGGTATTAGCGGGAGCCCGTCAAGGACCTACGAGCAGTACTTC.

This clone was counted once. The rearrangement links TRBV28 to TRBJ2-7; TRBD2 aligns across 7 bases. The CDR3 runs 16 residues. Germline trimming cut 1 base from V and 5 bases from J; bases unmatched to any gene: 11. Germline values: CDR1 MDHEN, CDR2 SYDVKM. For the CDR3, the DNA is TGTGCCAGCAGTTTATCGGGAGGCGCAAGCTGGAACGAGCAGTACTTC. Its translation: CASSLSGGASWNEQYF.

CDR3 sequence: CASSPSRRETYNEQFF. Written as DNA, the CDR3 is TGTGCCAGCAGCCCCAGCCGGCGGGAGACCTACAATGAGCAGTTCTTC. The chain carries TRBV7-9 and TRBJ2-1; 7 nucleotides line up with TRBD2. The CDR3 is 16 amino acids. Unmatched junction bases numbered 9, after V lost 5 bases and J lost 2 bases. Germline CDR1 is SEHNR and CDR2 is FQNEAQ (reference sequence).

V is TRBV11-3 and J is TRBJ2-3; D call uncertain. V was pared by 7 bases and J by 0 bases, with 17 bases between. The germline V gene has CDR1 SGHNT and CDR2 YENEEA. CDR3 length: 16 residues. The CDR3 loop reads CASTSSSVLSTDTQYF. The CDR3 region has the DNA TGTGCCAGCACCTCGAGCTCTGTACTTAGCACAGATACGCAGTATTTT.

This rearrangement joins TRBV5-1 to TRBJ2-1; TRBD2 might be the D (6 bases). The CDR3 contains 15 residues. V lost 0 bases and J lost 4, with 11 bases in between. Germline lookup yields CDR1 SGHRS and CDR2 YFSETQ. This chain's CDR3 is CASSLDSGLYNEQFF. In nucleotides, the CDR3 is TGCGCCAGCAGCTTGGACTCGGGACTTTACAATGAGCAGTTCTTC. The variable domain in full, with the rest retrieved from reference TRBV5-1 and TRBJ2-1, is KAGVTQTPRYLIKTRGQQVTLSCSPISGHRSVSWYQQTPGQGLQFLFEYFSETQRNKGNFPGRFSGRQFSNSRSEMNVSTLELGDSALYLCASSLDSGLYNEQFFGPGTRLTVL.

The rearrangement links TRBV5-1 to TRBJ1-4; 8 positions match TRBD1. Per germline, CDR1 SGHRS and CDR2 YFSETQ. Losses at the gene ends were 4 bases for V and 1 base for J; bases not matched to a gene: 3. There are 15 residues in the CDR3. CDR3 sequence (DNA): TGCGCCAGCAGCCCCACAGGGGGAACTAATGAAAAACTGTTTTTT. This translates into CASSPTGGTNEKLFF. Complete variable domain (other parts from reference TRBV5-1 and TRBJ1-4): KAGVTQTPRYLIKTRGQQVTLSCSPISGHRSVSWYQQTPGQGLQFLFEYFSETQRNKGNFPGRFSGRQFSNSRSEMNVSTLELGDSALYLCASSPTGGTNEKLFFGSGTQLSVL.

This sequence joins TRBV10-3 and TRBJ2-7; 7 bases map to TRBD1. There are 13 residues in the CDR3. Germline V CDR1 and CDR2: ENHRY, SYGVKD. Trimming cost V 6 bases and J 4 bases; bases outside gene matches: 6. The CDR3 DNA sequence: TGTGCCATCAGATCGGGACAGATTTACGAGCAGTACTTC. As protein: CAIRSGQIYEQYF.

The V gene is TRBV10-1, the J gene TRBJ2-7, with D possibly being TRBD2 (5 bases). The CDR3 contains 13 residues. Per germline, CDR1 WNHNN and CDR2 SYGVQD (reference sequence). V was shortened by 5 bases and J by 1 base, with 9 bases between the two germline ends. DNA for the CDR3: TGCGCCAGCAGTCCCGGGAAATCCTACGAGCAGTACTTC. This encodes CASSPGKSYEQYF.

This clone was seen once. The CDR3 coding sequence is TGTGCCAGTAGCTGGGGAGCGAACACCGGGGAGCTGTTTTTT. Amino acid sequence: CASSWGANTGELFF. The V and J genes are TRBV19 and TRBJ2-2; D perhaps matches TRBD2 (5 bases). The CDR3 extends over 14 amino acids. Deletions cut 6 bases from V and 0 bases from J, with 8 bases between. Looked up from germline, CDR1 is LNHDA and CDR2 is SQIVND (reference sequence).

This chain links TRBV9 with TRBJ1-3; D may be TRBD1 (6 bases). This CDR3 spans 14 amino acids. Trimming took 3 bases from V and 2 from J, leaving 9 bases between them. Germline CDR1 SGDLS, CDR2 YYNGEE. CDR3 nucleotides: TGTGCCAGCAGCGCACAGGGAGCTGGAAACACCATATATTTT. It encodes CASSAQGAGNTIYF.

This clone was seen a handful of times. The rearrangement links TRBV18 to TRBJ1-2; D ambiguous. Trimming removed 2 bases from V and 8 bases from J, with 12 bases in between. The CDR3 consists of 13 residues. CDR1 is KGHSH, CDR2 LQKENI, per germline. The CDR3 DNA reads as TGTGCCAGCTCACCAGGGGTGGCTAGCGGCTACACCTTC. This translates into CASSPGVASGYTF. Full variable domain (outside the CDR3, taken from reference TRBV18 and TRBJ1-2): NAGVMQNPRHLVRRRGQEARLRCSPMKGHSHVYWYRQLPEEGLKFMVYLQKENIIDESGMPKERFSAEFPKEGPSILRIQQVVRGDSAAYFCASSPGVASGYTFGSGTRLTVV.

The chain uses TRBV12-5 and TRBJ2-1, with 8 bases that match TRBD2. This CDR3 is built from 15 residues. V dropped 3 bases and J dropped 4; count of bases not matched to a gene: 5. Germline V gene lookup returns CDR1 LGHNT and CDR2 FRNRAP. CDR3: CASGFAGGLYNEQFF. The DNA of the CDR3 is TGTGCTAGTGGTTTCGCGGGGGGCCTGTACAATGAGCAGTTCTTC.

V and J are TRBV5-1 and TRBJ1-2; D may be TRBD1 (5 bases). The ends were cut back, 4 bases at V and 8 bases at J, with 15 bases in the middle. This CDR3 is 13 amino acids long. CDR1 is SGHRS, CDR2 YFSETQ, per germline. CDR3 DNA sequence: TGCGCCAGCAGCGCCGCGACAGCTGAGGGCTACACCTTC. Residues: CASSAATAEGYTF.

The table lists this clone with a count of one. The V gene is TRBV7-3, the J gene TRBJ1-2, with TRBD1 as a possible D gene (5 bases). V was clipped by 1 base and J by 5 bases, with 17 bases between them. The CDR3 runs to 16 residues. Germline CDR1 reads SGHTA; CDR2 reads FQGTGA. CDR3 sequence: CASSLNPTGGDYGYTF. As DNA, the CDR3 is TGTGCCAGCAGCTTAAACCCGACCGGGGGTGATTATGGCTACACCTTC.